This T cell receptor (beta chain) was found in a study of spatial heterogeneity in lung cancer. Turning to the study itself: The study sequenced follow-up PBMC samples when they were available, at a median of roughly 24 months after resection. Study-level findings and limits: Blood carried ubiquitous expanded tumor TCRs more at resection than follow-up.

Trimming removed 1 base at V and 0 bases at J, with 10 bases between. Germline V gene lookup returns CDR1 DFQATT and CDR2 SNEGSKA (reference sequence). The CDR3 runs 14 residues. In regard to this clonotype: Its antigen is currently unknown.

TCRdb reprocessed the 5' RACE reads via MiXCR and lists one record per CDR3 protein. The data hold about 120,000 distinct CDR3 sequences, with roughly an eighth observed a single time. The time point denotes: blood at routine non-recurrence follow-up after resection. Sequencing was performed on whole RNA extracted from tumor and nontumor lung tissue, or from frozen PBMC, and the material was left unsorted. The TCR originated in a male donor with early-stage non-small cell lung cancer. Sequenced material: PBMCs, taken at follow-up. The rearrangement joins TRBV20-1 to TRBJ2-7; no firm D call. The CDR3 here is CSARAVIRSYEQYF. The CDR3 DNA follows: TGCAGTGCTAGAGCTGTCATCCGCTCCTACGAGCAGTACTTC.